The source of this TCR beta chain is a study of cytomegalovirus exposure and HLA in healthy donors. On the study more broadly: T cells numbering about 200 million yielded some 100 million unique TCR beta sequences in an earlier analysis. Regarding the study as a whole: An assumption of roughly uniform sequencing depth across donors underlay the presence/absence analyses. As a later analysis showed, a missense DCLRE1C variant was linked to trimming of TCR beta V- and J-genes.

The CDR3 spans 15 residues. V shed 4 bases and J 8 bases; nucleotides not matched to a gene: 14. From germline, CDR1 is SGHRS and CDR2 YFSETQ. With 60 Vbeta and 13 Jbeta primers, the PCR was carried out. Some clones are missing from TCRdb's copy, which holds only in-frame ones; the method was immunoSEQ multiplex PCR. The sample has over 75,000 clones; 84% are singletons. With regard to this clone: The target antigen is unknown.

The sample was PBMCs. The chain has TRBV5-1 and TRBJ1-2, with TRBD1 matching 7 bases. The receptor was isolated from a woman between 18 and 30 years old in good health and CMV-seropositive. CDR3 DNA sequence: TGCGCCAGCAGCCAAGACAGGGTAGTGTTGGGCGGCTACACCTTC. Its translation is CASSQDRVVLGGYTF.